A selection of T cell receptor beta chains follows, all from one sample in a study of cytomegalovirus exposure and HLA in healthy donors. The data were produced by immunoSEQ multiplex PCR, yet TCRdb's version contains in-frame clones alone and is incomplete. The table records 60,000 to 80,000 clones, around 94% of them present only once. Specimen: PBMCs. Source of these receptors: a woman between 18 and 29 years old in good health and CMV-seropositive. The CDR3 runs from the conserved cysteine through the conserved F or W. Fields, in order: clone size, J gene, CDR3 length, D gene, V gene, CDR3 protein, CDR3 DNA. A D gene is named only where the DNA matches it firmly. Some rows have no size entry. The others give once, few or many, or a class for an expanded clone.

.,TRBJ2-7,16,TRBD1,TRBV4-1,CASSPSLQGGSYEQYF,TGCGCCAGCAGCCCCAGTCTACAGGGGGGCTCCTACGAGCAGTACTTC
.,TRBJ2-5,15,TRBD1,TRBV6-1,CASSGWTGVPETQYF,TGTGCCAGCAGTGGGTGGACAGGGGTTCCTGAGACCCAGTACTTC
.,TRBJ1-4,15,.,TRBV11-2,CASSLSGSTNEKLFF,TGTGCCAGCAGCCTGTCGGGGAGCACTAATGAAAAACTGTTTTTT
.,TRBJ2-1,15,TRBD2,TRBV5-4,CASSRREGRYNEQFF,TGTGCCAGCAGCCGGAGGGAGGGCCGGTACAATGAGCAGTTCTTC
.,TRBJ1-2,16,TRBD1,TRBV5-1,CASSPRQGLTNYGYTF,TGCGCCAGCAGCCCCCGACAGGGATTAACTAACTATGGCTACACCTTC
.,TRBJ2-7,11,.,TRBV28,CASSSVYEQYF,TGTGCCAGCAGCTCCGTATACGAGCAGTACTTC
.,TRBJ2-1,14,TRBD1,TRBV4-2,CASSRRDRDNEQFF,TGTGCCAGCAGCCGGAGGGACAGGGACAATGAGCAGTTCTTC
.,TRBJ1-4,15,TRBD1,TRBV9,CASSGTGRVSEKLFF,TGTGCCAGCAGCGGGACAGGGAGGGTTAGTGAAAAACTGTTTTTT
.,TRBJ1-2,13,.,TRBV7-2,CASSSDPDSPIYF,TGTGCCAGCAGCTCGGACCCCGACAGCCCAATTTACTTC
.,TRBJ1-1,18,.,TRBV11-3,CASSLERSPQGPNTEAFF,TGTGCCAGCAGCTTAGAAAGGAGCCCACAGGGACCAAACACTGAAGCTTTCTTT
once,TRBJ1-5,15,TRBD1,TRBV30,CAWSAVGTGNQPQHF,TGTGCCTGGAGCGCCGTAGGGACAGGGAATCAGCCCCAGCATTTT
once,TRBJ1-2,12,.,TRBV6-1,CASRVGGYGYTF,TGTGCCAGCAGGGTCGGAGGGTATGGCTACACCTTC
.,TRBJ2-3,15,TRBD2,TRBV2,CASRTIAGARDTQYF,TGTGCCAGCAGGACCATAGCGGGGGCACGGGATACGCAGTATTTT
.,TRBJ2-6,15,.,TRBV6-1,CASSLASVGANVLTF,TGTGCCAGCAGTTTAGCAAGTGTTGGGGCCAACGTCCTGACTTTC
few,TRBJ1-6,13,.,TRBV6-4,CASSDSSGSPLHF,TGTGCCAGCAGTGACTCCTCAGGTTCACCCCTCCACTTT
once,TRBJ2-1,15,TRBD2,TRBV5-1,CASRPGTSGENEQFF,TGCGCCAGCCGACCCGGGACTAGCGGAGAGAATGAGCAGTTCTTC
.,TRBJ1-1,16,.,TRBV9,CASSVVEGRMNTEAFF,TGTGCCAGCAGCGTAGTTGAGGGTCGGATGAACACTGAAGCTTTCTTT
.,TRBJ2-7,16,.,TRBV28,CASESPATDPPYEQYF,TGTGCCAGCGAGTCCCCCGCGACAGATCCCCCCTACGAGCAGTACTTC
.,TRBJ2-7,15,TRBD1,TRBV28,CASRPAGTGAYEQYF,TGTGCCAGCAGACCCGCGGGGACAGGAGCCTACGAGCAGTACTTC
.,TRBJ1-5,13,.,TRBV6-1,CASSGTGIQPQHF,TGTGCCAGCAGTGGAACAGGGATTCAGCCCCAGCATTTT
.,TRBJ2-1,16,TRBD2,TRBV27,CASSSLSGGDLDEQFF,TGTGCCAGCAGTTCACTTAGCGGGGGGGATTTGGATGAGCAGTTCTTC
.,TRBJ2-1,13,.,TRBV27,CASSFGGGNEQFF,TGTGCCAGCAGTTTTGGAGGAGGGAATGAGCAGTTCTTC
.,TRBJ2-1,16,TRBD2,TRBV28,CASRRGGTSLYNEQFF,TGTGCCAGCAGACGAGGCGGGACTAGCCTCTACAATGAGCAGTTCTTC
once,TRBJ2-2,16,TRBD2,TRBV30,CAWIPGTSGNTGELFF,TGTGCCTGGATTCCCGGGACTAGCGGAAACACCGGGGAGCTGTTTTTT
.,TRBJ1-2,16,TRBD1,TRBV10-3,CAISESTPDRFYGYTF,TGTGCCATCAGTGAGTCGACCCCGGACAGGTTCTATGGCTACACCTTC
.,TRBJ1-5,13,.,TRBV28,CASSLPYNQPQHF,TGTGCCAGCAGTTTACCCTACAATCAGCCCCAGCATTTT
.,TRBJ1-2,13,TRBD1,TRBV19,CASTPRGSYGYTF,TGTGCCAGTACTCCCAGGGGGAGCTATGGCTACACCTTC
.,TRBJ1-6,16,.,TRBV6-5,CASSYGGPGGNSPLHF,TGTGCCAGCAGTTACGGAGGCCCGGGGGGGAATTCACCCCTCCACTTT
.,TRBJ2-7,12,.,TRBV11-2,CASSLEDYEQYF,TGTGCCAGCAGCTTGGAGGACTACGAGCAGTACTTC
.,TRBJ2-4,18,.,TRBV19,CASSMDAGPQGTKNIQYF,TGTGCCAGTAGTATGGATGCCGGGCCCCAGGGAACCAAAAACATTCAGTACTTC
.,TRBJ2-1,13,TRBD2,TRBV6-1,CASILAGVLEQFF,TGTGCCAGCATCCTAGCGGGAGTTCTTGAGCAGTTCTTC
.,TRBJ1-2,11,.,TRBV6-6,CASSSTIGYTF,TGTGCCAGCAGTTCCACTATTGGCTACACCTTC
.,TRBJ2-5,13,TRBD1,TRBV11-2,CASSSPTGGTQYF,TGTGCCAGCAGCTCCCCCACAGGGGGAACCCAGTACTTC
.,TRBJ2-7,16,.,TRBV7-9,CASSLGGRPATYEQYF,TGTGCCAGCAGCTTAGGTGGCAGGCCAGCCACCTACGAGCAGTACTTC
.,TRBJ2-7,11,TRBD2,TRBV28,CVTGGEYEQYF,TGTGTCACGGGGGGAGAATACGAGCAGTACTTC
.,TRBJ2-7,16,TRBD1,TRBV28,CASSFWETGVLYEQYF,TGTGCCAGCAGTTTTTGGGAGACAGGGGTACTCTACGAGCAGTACTTC
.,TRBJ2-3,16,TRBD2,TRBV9,CASSARLSGITDTQYF,TGTGCCAGCAGCGCCAGACTGAGCGGGATCACAGATACGCAGTATTTT
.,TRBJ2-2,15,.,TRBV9,CASSATGLNTGELFF,TGTGCCAGCAGCGCCACAGGTTTAAACACCGGGGAGCTGTTTTTT
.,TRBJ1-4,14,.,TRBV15,CATTGGTLGEKLFF,TGTGCCACCACTGGGGGGACCCTAGGTGAAAAACTGTTTTTT
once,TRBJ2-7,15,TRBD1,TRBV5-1,CASSQTGQGAYEQYF,TGCGCCAGCAGCCAAACGGGACAGGGGGCTTACGAGCAGTACTTC
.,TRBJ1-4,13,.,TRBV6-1,CASTTRGGEKLFF,TGTGCCAGCACAACCAGGGGCGGAGAAAAACTGTTTTTT
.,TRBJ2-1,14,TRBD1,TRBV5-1,CASKTGTVYNEQFF,TGCGCCAGTAAGACCGGGACAGTTTACAATGAGCAGTTCTTC
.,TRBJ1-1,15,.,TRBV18,CASSASNGGGDLAFF,TGTGCCAGCTCAGCTAGCAATGGGGGGGGCGATCTGGCTTTCTTT
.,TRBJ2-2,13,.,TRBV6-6,CASSSANTGELFF,TGTGCCAGCAGTAGCGCGAACACCGGGGAGCTGTTTTTT
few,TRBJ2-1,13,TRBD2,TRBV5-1,CASGPGTTNEQFF,TGCGCCAGCGGACCCGGGACTACCAATGAGCAGTTCTTC
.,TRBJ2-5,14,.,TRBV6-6,CASSPGHIQETQYF,TGTGCCAGCAGCCCAGGACATATTCAAGAGACCCAGTACTTC
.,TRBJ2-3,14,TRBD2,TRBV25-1,CASGVAGATDTQYF,TGTGCCTCCGGAGTAGCGGGGGCCACAGATACGCAGTATTTT
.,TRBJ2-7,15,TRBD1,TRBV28,CASRPTGQGVYEQYF,TGTGCCAGCAGACCTACGGGACAGGGGGTCTACGAGCAGTACTTC